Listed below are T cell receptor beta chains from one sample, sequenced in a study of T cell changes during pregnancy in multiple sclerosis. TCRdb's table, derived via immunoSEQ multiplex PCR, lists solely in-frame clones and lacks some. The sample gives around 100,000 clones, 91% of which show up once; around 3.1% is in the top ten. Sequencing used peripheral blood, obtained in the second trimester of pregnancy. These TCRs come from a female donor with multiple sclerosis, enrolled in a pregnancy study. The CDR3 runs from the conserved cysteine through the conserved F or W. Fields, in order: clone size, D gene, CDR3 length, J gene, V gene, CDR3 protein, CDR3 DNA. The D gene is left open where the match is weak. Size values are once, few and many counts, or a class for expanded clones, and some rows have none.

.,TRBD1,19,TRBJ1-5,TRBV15,CATSREGQGAVVGNQPQHF,TGTGCCACCAGCAGGGAGGGACAGGGGGCCGTTGTTGGCAATCAGCCCCAGCATTTT
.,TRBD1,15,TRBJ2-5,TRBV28,CASSYSYRGVETQYF,TGTGCCAGCAGCTATTCTTACAGGGGGGTAGAGACCCAGTACTTC
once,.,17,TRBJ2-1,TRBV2,CASSDLLTDSSYNEQFF,TGTGCCAGCAGTGATTTGCTCACGGACAGCTCCTACAATGAGCAGTTCTTC
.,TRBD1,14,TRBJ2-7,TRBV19,CASSIGQGKAEQYF,TGTGCCAGTAGTATAGGACAGGGAAAGGCCGAGCAGTACTTC
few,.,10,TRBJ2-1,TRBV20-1,CSARSTTQFF,TGCAGTGCTAGGTCCACTACGCAGTTCTTC
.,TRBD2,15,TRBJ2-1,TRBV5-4,CASSLGGGSFNEQFF,TGTGCCAGCAGCTTGGGGGGCGGGAGTTTCAATGAGCAGTTCTTC
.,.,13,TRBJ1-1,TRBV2,CASKRQQNTEAFF,TGTGCCAGCAAAAGACAGCAGAACACTGAAGCTTTCTTT
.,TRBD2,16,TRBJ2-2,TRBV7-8,CASSNLAGSNTGELFF,TGTGCCAGCAGCAACCTAGCGGGTTCGAACACCGGGGAGCTGTTTTTT
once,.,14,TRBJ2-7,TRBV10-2,CASSEISGTYEQYF,TGCGCCAGCAGTGAAATTAGCGGCACCTACGAGCAGTACTTC
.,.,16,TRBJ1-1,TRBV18,CASSPGSHRRNTEAFF,TGTGCCAGCTCACCAGGGTCACACAGGCGGAACACTGAAGCTTTCTTT
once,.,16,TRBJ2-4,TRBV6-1,CASSGRDDLAKNIQYF,TGTGCCAGCAGTGGGCGGGACGATTTAGCCAAAAACATTCAGTACTTC
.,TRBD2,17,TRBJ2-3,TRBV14,CASSPSTTSGRTDTQYF,TGTGCCAGCAGCCCCTCCACGACTAGCGGGAGGACAGATACGCAGTATTTT
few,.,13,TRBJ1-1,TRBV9,CASSVGDTSEAFF,TGTGCCAGCAGCGTAGGGGACACTTCGGAAGCTTTCTTT
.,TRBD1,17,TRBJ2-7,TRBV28,CASSPSRQGWATYEQYF,TGTGCCAGCAGTCCCTCGAGACAGGGGTGGGCAACGTACGAGCAGTACTTC
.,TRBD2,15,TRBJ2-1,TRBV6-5,CASSSREDQDNEQFF,TGTGCCAGCAGCTCACGGGAGGACCAGGACAATGAGCAGTTCTTC
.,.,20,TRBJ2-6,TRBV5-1,CASSLAGSGGVFSGANVLTF,TGCGCCAGCAGCTTGGCCGGGTCGGGGGGCGTTTTCTCTGGGGCCAACGTCCTGACTTTC
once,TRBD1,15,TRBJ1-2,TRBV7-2,CASSLTGGGSLGYTF,TGTGCCAGCAGCCTGACAGGGGGCGGGTCTCTTGGCTACACCTTC
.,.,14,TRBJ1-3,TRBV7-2,CASSTTGPGNTIYF,TGTGCCAGCAGCACCACAGGTCCCGGGAACACCATATATTTT
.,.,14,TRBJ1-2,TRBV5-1,CASSSPRGGNGYTF,TGCGCCAGCAGCTCTCCCCGGGGGGGCAATGGCTACACCTTC
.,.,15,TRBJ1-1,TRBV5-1,CASSLAGITNTEAFF,TGCGCCAGCAGCTTGGCCGGGATAACGAACACTGAAGCTTTCTTT
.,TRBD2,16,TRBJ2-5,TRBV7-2,CASSQGVREGGETQYF,TGTGCCAGCAGCCAGGGGGTGCGGGAGGGCGGGGAGACCCAGTACTTC
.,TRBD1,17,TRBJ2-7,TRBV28,CASRPLYGLQGVYEQYF,TGTGCCAGCCGACCCCTGTATGGTCTTCAGGGGGTCTACGAGCAGTACTTC
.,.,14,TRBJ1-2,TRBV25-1,CASSEYLGGDGYTF,TGTGCCAGCAGTGAATACCTAGGGGGGGATGGCTACACCTTC
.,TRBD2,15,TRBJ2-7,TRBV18,CASSPPSGSLLKQYF,TGTGCCAGCTCACCACCTAGCGGGAGCCTCTTAAAGCAGTACTTC
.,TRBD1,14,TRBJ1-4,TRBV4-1,CASSLDRGQIELFF,TGCGCCAGCAGCCTCGACAGGGGGCAGATCGAACTGTTTTTT
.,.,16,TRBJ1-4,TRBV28,CASSLGSQGSNEKLFF,TGTGCCAGCAGTTTGGGGAGCCAGGGGAGTAATGAAAAACTGTTTTTT
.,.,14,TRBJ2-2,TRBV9,CASSTAGRTGELFF,TGTGCCAGCAGCACGGCGGGACGCACCGGGGAGCTGTTTTTT
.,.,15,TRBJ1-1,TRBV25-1,CASRETGARHTEAFF,TGTGCCAGCAGGGAGACAGGAGCTCGGCACACTGAAGCTTTCTTT
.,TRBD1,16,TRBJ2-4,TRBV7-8,CASSFGTGGVVNIQYF,TGTGCCAGCAGCTTCGGGACAGGGGGCGTCGTAAACATTCAGTACTTC
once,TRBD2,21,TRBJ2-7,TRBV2,CASRAKPFLSGRSQTPYEQYF,TGTGCCAGCAGGGCCAAACCTTTTCTTAGCGGGAGAAGCCAGACTCCTTACGAGCAGTACTTC
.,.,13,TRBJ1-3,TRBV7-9,CASSFSDGNTIYF,TGTGCCAGCAGCTTCTCAGATGGAAACACCATATATTTT
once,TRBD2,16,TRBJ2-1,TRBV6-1,CASSEARAGEYNEQFF,TGTGCCAGCAGTGAAGCGCGAGCGGGAGAGTACAATGAGCAGTTCTTC
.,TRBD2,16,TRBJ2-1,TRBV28,CASAVGGLARYNEQFF,TGTGCCAGCGCAGTGGGGGGACTAGCCAGGTACAATGAGCAGTTCTTC
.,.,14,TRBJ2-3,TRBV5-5,CASSQLLRADTQYF,TGTGCCAGCAGCCAGCTCCTTCGGGCAGATACGCAGTATTTT
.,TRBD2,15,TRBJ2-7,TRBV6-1,CASERDKFGDYEQYF,TGTGCCAGTGAGCGGGATAAATTCGGGGACTACGAGCAGTACTTC
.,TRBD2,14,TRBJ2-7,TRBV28,CASSIGGLAGEQYF,TGTGCCAGCAGTATAGGGGGACTAGCCGGGGAGCAGTACTTC
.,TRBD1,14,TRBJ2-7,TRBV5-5,CASSSGTGIYEQYF,TGTGCCAGCAGCTCCGGGACAGGGATCTACGAGCAGTACTTC
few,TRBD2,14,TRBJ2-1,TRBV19,CASSIDLTSGQQFF,TGTGCCAGTAGTATAGACCTGACTAGCGGTCAGCAGTTCTTC
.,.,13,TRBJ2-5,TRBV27,CASSGSLGETQYF,TGTGCCAGCTCTGGGAGTTTGGGAGAGACCCAGTACTTC
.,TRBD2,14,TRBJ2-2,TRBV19,CATHTPGGTGELFF,TGTGCCACTCACACACCGGGAGGCACCGGGGAGCTGTTTTTT
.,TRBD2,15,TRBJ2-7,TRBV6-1,CASSSGTSGSYEQYF,TGTGCCAGCAGTTCCGGGACTAGCGGGAGTTACGAGCAGTACTTC
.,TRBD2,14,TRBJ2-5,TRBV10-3,CASGSGRLQETQYF,TGTGCCAGCGGAAGCGGGAGACTCCAAGAGACCCAGTACTTC
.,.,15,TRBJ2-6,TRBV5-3,CARSPDSSGANVLTF,TGTGCCAGAAGCCCGGACAGCTCTGGGGCCAACGTCCTGACTTTC
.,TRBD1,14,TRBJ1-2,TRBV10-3,CAISESEGQYGYTF,TGTGCCATCAGTGAGTCGGAGGGACAGTATGGCTACACCTTC
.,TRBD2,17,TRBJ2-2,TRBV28,CASSLGGGSGRPPMGFF,TGTGCCAGCAGTTTAGGTGGGGGTAGCGGGAGGCCCCCAATGGGCTTTTTT